These T cell receptor beta chains were read from a single sample in a study of control samples from healthy donors and cancer patients. Profiling relied on immunoSEQ multiplex PCR, and the TCRdb table lists in-frame clones only, not all of them. The sample includes approximately 120,000 clones, around nine tenths of them seen just once. The material sequenced was blood. These receptors were taken from a human donor in good health. The donor label of this sample is uncertain. Both conserved end residues are part of each CDR3. A D gene is named only where the DNA matches it firmly. Part of the rows lack a size; the others show once, few, many or a class for expanded clones.

>TRBV5-1|-|TRBJ2-2|-
TGCGCCAGCAGCTTGGGCACGGCCGACACCGGGGAGCTGTTTTTT
CASSLGTADTGELFF
>TRBV20-1|once|TRBJ2-3|-
TGCAGTGCAGGCCAGGGAGATACGCAGTATTTT
CSAGQGDTQYF
>TRBV12-3/TRBV12-4|-|TRBJ2-7|-
TGTGCCAGTGGCCAGGGTGACGAGCAGTACTTC
CASGQGDEQYF
>TRBV11-1|-|TRBJ1-6|-
TGTGCCAGCAGCTTGGGTCAGGGTGGTTCACCCCTCCACTTT
CASSLGQGGSPLHF
>TRBV15|-|TRBJ1-5|-
TGTGCCACCAGCAGAGTACATCAGCCCCAGCATTTT
CATSRVHQPQHF
>TRBV29-1|once|TRBJ2-3|-
TGCAGCGTTGATGGGATTGGCACAGATACGCAGTATTTT
CSVDGIGTDTQYF
>TRBV6-5|-|TRBJ1-2|-
TGTGCCAGTAACTCCGGGACACCTACTAACTATGGCTACACCTTC
CASNSGTPTNYGYTF
>TRBV7-9|-|TRBJ1-2|-
TGTGCCAGCAGCTTTGAGAGGGGTTTTAGCTATGGCTACACCTTC
CASSFERGFSYGYTF
>TRBV19|once|TRBJ1-2|-
TGTGCCAGTAGTATCGTCACTCAGGGAATCTATGGCTACACCTTC
CASSIVTQGIYGYTF
>TRBV11-2|few|TRBJ1-2|-
TGTGCCAGCAGCTTAGGCAGGGACGGCTACACCTTC
CASSLGRDGYTF
>TRBV18|-|TRBJ2-1|TRBD1
TGTGCCAGCTCGACAGGGGGACAAAAAAACAATGAGCAGTTCTTC
CASSTGGQKNNEQFF
>TRBV19|-|TRBJ2-3|TRBD1
TGTGCCAGTAGTCTGGGCGGACAGGTACTTGCAGATACGCAGTATTTT
CASSLGGQVLADTQYF
>TRBV2|-|TRBJ2-5|TRBD1
TGTGCCAGCAACAGGGGGTTAGAGACCCAGTACTTC
CASNRGLETQYF
>TRBV14|-|TRBJ1-4|-
TGTGCCAGCAGCGTAAGGGGCAGGCAGAATGAAAAACTGTTTTTT
CASSVRGRQNEKLFF
>TRBV7-9|-|TRBJ1-1|-
TGTGCCAGCAGCTCACAGAGCCTGAACACTGAAGCTTTCTTT
CASSSQSLNTEAFF
>TRBV9|-|TRBJ2-3|-
TGTGCCAGCAGCCCCCAAGGGGATACGCAGTATTTT
CASSPQGDTQYF
>TRBV5-1|-|TRBJ1-1|-
TGCGCCAGCAGCTTGGCTGCGGGGATTGAAACTGAAGCTTTCTTT
CASSLAAGIETEAFF
>TRBV15|once|TRBJ1-3|-
TGTGCCACCAGCAGAGACTCTGGAAACACCATATATTTT
CATSRDSGNTIYF
>TRBV7-9|-|TRBJ2-1|TRBD1
TGTGCCAGCCGAACCGGGACAGGGGTCAATGAGCAGTTCTTC
CASRTGTGVNEQFF
>TRBV24-1|-|TRBJ2-5|-
TGTGCCACCAGTGATTCCCTTAAGCGAGAGACCCAGTACTTC
CATSDSLKRETQYF
>TRBV7-9|many|TRBJ1-1|-
TGTGCCAGCAGCTTAACAGGAGTGAACACTGAAGCTTTCTTT
CASSLTGVNTEAFF
>TRBV11-2|-|TRBJ2-2|-
TGTGCCAGCAGCCCGGGGGGCAGGAACACCGGGGAGCTGTTTTTT
CASSPGGRNTGELFF
>TRBV3-1/TRBV3-2|few|TRBJ1-5|-
TGTGCCAGCAGCCAAACGGATCAGCCCCAGCATTTT
CASSQTDQPQHF
>TRBV6-5|-|TRBJ2-1|-
TGTGCCAGCAGACCCAGGGACATCTCCTACAATGAGCAGTTCTTC
CASRPRDISYNEQFF
>TRBV6-2/TRBV6-3|-|TRBJ1-2|TRBD1
TGTGCCAGCAGCCGAACTTCCGGGACAGTCTATGGCTACACCTTC
CASSRTSGTVYGYTF
>TRBV24-1|-|TRBJ2-2|-
TGTGCCACCAGTGAAGCGAATGGGGGAACCGGGGAGCTGTTTTTT
CATSEANGGTGELFF
>TRBV7-9|-|TRBJ1-1|-
TGTGCCAGCAGCTTGGAGGGGCCCGCTGAAGCTTTCTTT
CASSLEGPAEAFF
>TRBV14|-|TRBJ1-2|-
TGTGCCAGCAGCTCGTCGGTTCGGTATGGCTACACCTTC
CASSSSVRYGYTF
>TRBV6-1|-|TRBJ2-7|-
TGTGCCAGCAGTGAAGTCTGGGGGACACCTCCCACCTACGAGCAGTACTTC
CASSEVWGTPPTYEQYF
>TRBV2|-|TRBJ1-2|TRBD1
TGTGCCAGCAATGCACAGGGGTTCGGCTATGGCTACACCTTC
CASNAQGFGYGYTF
>TRBV4-2|-|TRBJ1-5|TRBD1
TGTGCCAGCAGCCCCCGGGACAGGGGCGATCAGCCCCAGCATTTT
CASSPRDRGDQPQHF
>TRBV25-1|-|TRBJ1-6|-
TGTGCCAGCAGTGATCCCTCGGGGGCGCAGAATTCACCCCTCCACTTT
CASSDPSGAQNSPLHF
>TRBV19|-|TRBJ1-2|TRBD1
TGTGCCAGTAGTATTGTTAAAACAGGGGGAAAGGCCAGTGGCTACACCTTC
CASSIVKTGGKASGYTF
>TRBV6-5|-|TRBJ1-5|-
TGTGCCAGCAGTCGCAAACAGGGCGTCGATCAGCCCCAGCATTTT
CASSRKQGVDQPQHF
>TRBV21-1|few|TRBJ2-7|-
TGTGCCAGCAGCAGGGGAGGGATCGTGCAGTACTTC
CASSRGGIVQYF
>TRBV11-3|-|TRBJ2-2|-
TGTGCCAGCAGCAAATCCCACAGGGGAGGACACCGGGGAGCTGTTTTT
CASSKSHRGGHRGAVF
>TRBV5-1|few|TRBJ2-1|TRBD2
TGCGCCAGCAGCTTCCCTAGCGGGGGGAAGGGAGAGCAGTTCTTC
CASSFPSGGKGEQFF
>TRBV5-1|-|TRBJ1-1|-
TGCGCCAGCAGCGAGGGCCCCGCGGGGAACACTGAAGCTTTCTTT
CASSEGPAGNTEAFF
>TRBV3-1/TRBV3-2|-|TRBJ1-5|-
TGTGCCAGCAGCCAAGAGGGAGCAGGGGACGATCAGCCCCAGCATTTT
CASSQEGAGDDQPQHF
>TRBV18|-|TRBJ1-1|-
TGTGCCAGCTCTCGAGGCGGGGACACTGAAGCTTTCTTT
CASSRGGDTEAFF
>TRBV11-2|-|TRBJ1-4|-
TGTGCCAGCAGCCAGACAGCCTCTTATGAAAAACTGTTTTTT
CASSQTASYEKLFF
>TRBV25-1|-|TRBJ1-1|-
TGTGCCAGCAGTGAACCGGGACTTGAAGCTTTCTTT
CASSEPGLEAFF
>TRBV2|-|TRBJ1-1|TRBD1
TGTGCCAGCAGGGCTCTCTATATTTTGCAGACAGGGCGTCTCTTT
CASRALYILQTGRLF
>TRBV7-3|once|TRBJ1-2|-
TGTGCCAGCAGCTTGGACAGCTTCTATGGCTACACCTTC
CASSLDSFYGYTF
>TRBV28|few|TRBJ1-5|TRBD1
TGTGCCAGCAGTTCCGCCGGGACAGGACTAAATCAGCCCCAGCATTTT
CASSSAGTGLNQPQHF
>TRBV2|-|TRBJ1-4|TRBD1
TGTGCCAGCAGCGCGGGACAGGGTGAAAAACTGTTTTTT
CASSAGQGEKLFF
>TRBV5-4|-|TRBJ2-1|-
TGTGCCAGCAGCTTGCGGGGGGCCAATGAGCAGTTCTTC
CASSLRGANEQFF
>TRBV11-2|-|TRBJ2-5|TRBD2
TGTGCCAGCAGCTTAGATGGACTAGCGGGGTACCAAGAGACCCAGTACTTC
CASSLDGLAGYQETQYF
>TRBV7-2|-|TRBJ2-7|TRBD1
TGTGCCAGCAGCCCAGGGGGCGCCGGGCAGTACTTC
CASSPGGAGQYF
>TRBV20-1|-|TRBJ1-1|-
TGCAGTGCCAGTTTGAGGACCGACACTGAAGCTTTCTTT
CSASLRTDTEAFF
>TRBV7-2|-|TRBJ1-1|TRBD1
TGTGCCAGCAGCTTCGACAGGGGCGGTGCTTTCTTT
CASSFDRGGAFF
>TRBV24-1|-|TRBJ2-3|TRBD1
TGTGCCACCAGTGACGCGGACAGGGGCGCATATACGCAGTATTTT
CATSDADRGAYTQYF
>TRBV27|-|TRBJ1-1|-
TGTGCCAGCAGCTTGGCCGACGGCACTGAAGCTTTCTTT
CASSLADGTEAFF